Listed here is a single T cell receptor beta chain. Data came from immunoSEQ multiplex PCR; TCRdb stores just in-frame clones and leaves some out. The sample holds 25,000 to 30,000 clones; 45% to 65% are singletons and the top ten take about 5%. These data come from a study of cytotoxic CD8 clonotypes in ibrutinib-treated CLL. There are 17 residues in the CDR3. Per the germline V gene, CDR1 is MNHNS and CDR2 is SASEGT. V lost 3 bases and J lost 0; bases outside the gene matches: 8. The clonotype originates from a human donor with chronic lymphocytic leukemia. Source: PBMCs, taken before ibrutinib treatment. The chain uses TRBV6-1 and TRBJ2-3; 8 nucleotides match TRBD2. CDR3 nucleotides: TGTGCCAGCAGTGACCCGCGGGGGGCGCTTAGCACAGATACGCAGTATTTT. Amino acids: CASSDPRGALSTDTQYF.